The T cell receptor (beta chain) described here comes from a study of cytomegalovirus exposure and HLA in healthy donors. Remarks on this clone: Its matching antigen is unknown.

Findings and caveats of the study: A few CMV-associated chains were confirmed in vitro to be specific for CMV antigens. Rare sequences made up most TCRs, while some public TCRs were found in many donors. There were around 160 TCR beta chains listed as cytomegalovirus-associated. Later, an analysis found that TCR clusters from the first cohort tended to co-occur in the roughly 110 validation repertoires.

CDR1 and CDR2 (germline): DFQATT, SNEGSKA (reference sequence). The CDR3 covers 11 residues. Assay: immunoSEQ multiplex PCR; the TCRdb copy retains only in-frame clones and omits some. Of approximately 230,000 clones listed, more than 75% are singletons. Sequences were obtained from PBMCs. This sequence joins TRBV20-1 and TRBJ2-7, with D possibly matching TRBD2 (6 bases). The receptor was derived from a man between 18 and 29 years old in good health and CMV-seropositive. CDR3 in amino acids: CSTLGGYEQYF. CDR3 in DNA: TGCAGCACCCTGGGGGGCTACGAGCAGTACTTC.